The 23 T cell receptor beta chains below were found in one sample sequenced in a study of blood T cells in healthy people across ages. Sample-barcoded 5' priming and a J-beta primer mix drove a second PCR of 7 to 11 cycles. TCRdb re-analysed the 5' RACE reads in MiXCR, keeping a single row per CDR3 protein. The table shows 800,000 or so distinct CDR3 sequences, with 35% to 50% occurring only once. Input material: blood. The receptors here all came from a man older than 75 in good health.

V is TRBV20-1 and J is TRBJ2-7, with 11 bases aligning to TRBD1. The J call may be wrong; the DNA end is better matched by TRBJ2-5. The length of the CDR3 is 18 residues. Germline CDR1 and CDR2: DFQATT and SNEGSKA (reference sequence). CDR3 sequence (DNA): TGCAGTGCTAGAGAGACGCCGGGACAGGGGGGACTGGAAGAGACCCAGTACTTC. Its translation: CSARETPGQGGLEETQYF.

This clonotype was counted between two and nine times. V usage is TRBV12-3 or TRBV12-4 and J usage is TRBJ1-5, with D hard to call. With 3 bases removed from V and 2 bases from J, the gap between germline ends came to 8 bases. The CDR3 sequence is 14 residues long. The CDR3 sequence: CASSLRRGNQPQHF. CDR3 nucleotides: TGTGCCAGCAGTTTGCGGAGGGGCAATCAGCCCCAGCATTTT.

The rearrangement joins TRBV28 to TRBJ2-6; D remains unclear. CDR3 size: 16 residues. Germline assignment: CDR1 MDHEN and CDR2 SYDVKM. Trimming pared 4 bases from V and 0 bases from J, leaving 10 bases between. The CDR3 loop is CASSSLTYSGANVLTF. The CDR3 DNA sequence: TGTGCCAGCAGTTCCCTTACGTACTCTGGGGCCAACGTCCTGACTTTC.

This clonotype came up many times. This chain links TRBV7-2 with TRBJ2-3; 10 bases map to TRBD2. The CDR3 is 14 amino acids. The germline CDR1 and CDR2 sequences are SGHTA and FQGNSA. Losses at the gene ends were 1 base for V and 6 bases for J; bases not matched to a gene: 1. The CDR3 region is CASSLGTSGDTQYF. CDR3 nucleotide sequence: TGTGCCAGCAGCTTAGGGACTAGCGGCGATACGCAGTATTTT.

The J gene is TRBJ2-4, the V gene TRBV20-1; D unclear. The J call is uncertain, as TRBJ2-7 better fits the DNA end. The CDR3 has 14 residues. Germline V gene lookup returns CDR1 DFQATT and CDR2 SNEGSKA (reference sequence). The CDR3: CSASGGTPAHEQYF. In DNA form, the CDR3 reads TGCAGTGCTAGTGGCGGAACCCCTGCCCACGAGCAGTACTTC.

The chain uses TRBV2 and TRBJ1-1, with a possible D match to TRBD1 (5 bases). Trimming took 0 bases from V and 10 from J, leaving 12 bases between them. The CDR3 consists of 13 residues. CDR1 SNHLY and CDR2 FYNNEI come from the germline V gene. CDR3 protein: CASSEANGGLAFF. CDR3 sequence (DNA): TGTGCCAGCAGTGAAGCAAATGGGGGACTAGCTTTCTTT.

The J gene is TRBJ2-4, the V gene TRBV4-1; D tentatively fits TRBD1 or TRBD2 (5 bases each). Judging by the DNA end, TRBJ2-7 fits better; the J call may be wrong. The CDR3 has 15 amino acids. CDR1 and CDR2 from the germline V gene are MGHRA and YSYEKL. For the CDR3, the DNA is TGCGCCAGCAGCCAAGGGTCAGGGAGTATCCACGAGCAGTACTTC. It is translated as CASSQGSGSIHEQYF.

The chain is built from TRBV10-3 and TRBJ2-5, with 7 nucleotides matching TRBD2. CDR1 and CDR2 (germline): ENHRY, SYGVKD. Germline trimming cut 6 bases from V and 11 bases from J; bases unmatched to any gene: 15. The CDR3 is 14 amino acids. The CDR3 DNA sequence: TGTGCCATCAGCACGGCTAGCGGTAACAATGAGCAGTACTTC. Its translation is CAISTASGNNEQYF.

This clonotype was observed at least ten times. This chain links TRBV5-8 with TRBJ2-7, with TRBD1 identical over 8 bases. The V gene's germline CDR1 is SGHTS and CDR2 YDEGEE. The CDR3 covers 15 residues. The junction had 4 bases not matched to a gene; V was cut back by 0 bases and J by 2 bases. DNA of the CDR3: TGTGCCAGCAGCTTGGCCAGGGGGCGTACCTACGAGCAGTACTTC. Translated, it gives CASSLARGRTYEQYF. The full variable domain, its missing parts supplied by reference TRBV5-8 and TRBJ2-7, is EAGVTQSPTHLIKTRGQQATLRCSPISGHTSVYWYQQALGLGLQFLLWYDEGEERNRGNFPPRFSGRQFPNYSSELNVNALELEDSALYLCASSLARGRTYEQYFGPGTRLTVT.

This clonotype has only a few counts. The chain carries TRBV5-1 and TRBJ2-5; D is undetermined. Deletions cut 4 bases from V and 5 bases from J, with 9 bases between. From germline, CDR1 is SGHRS and CDR2 YFSETQ. The CDR3 is made up of 12 amino acids. The CDR3 nucleotides read TGCGCCAGCAGCGGAGATTTGGAGACCCAGTACTTC. It encodes CASSGDLETQYF.

A remark on this clonotype: A read error may be the cause here, since a much bigger clone is one base away. The chain recombines TRBV13 with TRBJ2-7; D is ambiguous. The CDR3 length is 15 residues. Germline V gene data show CDR1 as PRHDT and CDR2 as FYEKMQ (reference sequence). The ends were cut back, 5 bases at V and 8 bases at J, with 22 bases in the middle. The CDR3 here is CASSPSGEALGKQYF. Here the CDR3 DNA reads TGTGCCAGCAGCCCCTCAGGAGAGGCGCTTGGGAAGCAGTACTTC.

In its sample, this clonotype was seen once. The gene calls are TRBV27 and TRBJ1-1, with 7 bases fitting TRBD1. The CDR3 has 14 amino acids. After removal of 6 bases from V and 4 bases from J, the junction contained 8 bases not matched to a gene. In germline, CDR1 is MNHEY, CDR2 SMNVEV (reference sequence). CDR3 sequence (DNA): TGTGCCAGCAGATGGGACAGCTTGAGCACTGAAGCTTTCTTT. It codes for CASRWDSLSTEAFF.

This clonotype was seen ten or more times. The chain combines TRBV5-1 with TRBJ2-7; 12 bases map to TRBD2. The CDR3 is 16 residues long. The junction had 4 bases not matched to a gene; V was cut back by 3 bases and J by 0 bases. CDR1 is SGHRS and CDR2 is YFSETQ in the germline V gene. As DNA, the CDR3 is TGCGCCAGCAGCTATAAGACTAGCGGGGGCTCCTACGAGCAGTACTTC. Protein sequence: CASSYKTSGGSYEQYF.

The chain combines TRBV28 with TRBJ1-2; D not certain. Germline V gene data show CDR1 as MDHEN and CDR2 as SYDVKM. Trimming shortened V by 7 bases and J by 4 bases, and 10 bases separated the two germline ends. CDR3 length equals 12 residues. The CDR3 spells CASNPTSYGYTF. CDR3 bases: TGTGCCAGCAACCCTACATCCTATGGCTACACCTTC.

This clonotype occurred once. V usage is TRBV18 and J usage is TRBJ2-2, with D possibly TRBD2 on 5 matching bases. From germline, CDR1 is KGHSH and CDR2 LQKENI. V was pared by 2 bases and J by 4 bases, with 14 bases between. The CDR3 runs to 16 residues. CDR3 DNA: TGTGCCAGCTCACCAAAAATAAACCGGGGCACCGGGGAGCTGTTTTTT. Translated, it gives CASSPKINRGTGELFF.

The sample holds a few counts of this clonotype. CDR3 amino acids: CSAIGTQTYNEQFF. CDR3 in DNA: TGCAGTGCTATCGGGACACAAACCTACAATGAGCAGTTCTTC. The rearrangement uses TRBV20-1 and TRBJ2-1, with D perhaps TRBD1 (6 bases). The CDR3 runs to 14 residues. The germline V gene has CDR1 DFQATT and CDR2 SNEGSKA (reference sequence). V shed 4 bases and J shed 2 bases, with 12 bases lying between them.

This clonotype was counted a few times. The rearrangement uses TRBV7-2 and TRBJ2-1; TRBD2 is a possible D gene (8 bases). This CDR3 has 16 residues. The V gene lost 6 bases and the J gene lost 6 bases, with 21 bases spanning the gap. Germline V gene sequence: CDR1 SGHTA, CDR2 FQGNSA. This CDR3 is CASSPTGTRGLNEQFF. DNA for the CDR3: TGTGCCAGCAGTCCGACCGGGACTAGGGGGCTCAATGAGCAGTTCTTC.

This clonotype has ten or more counts. This chain links TRBV6-2 or TRBV6-3 with TRBJ2-1; 12 nucleotides align to TRBD1. This CDR3 region has 15 residues. CDR1 MNHEY and CDR2 SVGEGT come from the germline V gene. Trimming cost V 5 bases and J 9 bases; bases outside gene matches: 8. The CDR3 sequence is CASSTGTGGSGEQFF. CDR3 nucleotides: TGTGCCAGCAGTACCGGGACAGGGGGCTCAGGTGAGCAGTTCTTC.

The genes are TRBV7-2 and TRBJ1-2; the match to TRBD1 covers 8 bases. This CDR3 is 15 amino acids long. CDR1 is SGHTA, CDR2 FQGNSA, per germline. J lost 0 bases, V lost 3 bases, and 3 bases had no gene match. The CDR3 bases are TGTGCCAGCAGCTTTCGGACAGGGACTAACTATGGCTACACCTTC. It translates to CASSFRTGTNYGYTF.

This chain joins TRBV28 and TRBJ2-1; 9 bases are shared with TRBD2. The CDR3 is 19 amino acids. Trimming took 6 bases from V and 3 from J; bases not matched to a gene: 18. CDR1 and CDR2 (germline): MDHEN, SYDVKM. For the CDR3, the DNA is TGTGCCAGCAGCATCACGGTAGCCTCGGGACTAGCCATCTACAATGAGCAGTTCTTC. Residues: CASSITVASGLAIYNEQFF.

This chain joins TRBV5-1 and TRBJ2-3; no definite D call. Per germline, CDR1 SGHRS and CDR2 YFSETQ. This CDR3 has 16 amino acids. Trimming left V 0 bases short and J 0 bases short, with 11 bases between. The CDR3 protein is CASSLGTLVSTDTQYF. CDR3 DNA: TGCGCCAGCAGCTTGGGAACCCTAGTGAGCACAGATACGCAGTATTTT. The full variable domain, in which reference TRBV5-1 and TRBJ2-3 provide the parts outside the CDR3, is KAGVTQTPRYLIKTRGQQVTLSCSPISGHRSVSWYQQTPGQGLQFLFEYFSETQRNKGNFPGRFSGRQFSNSRSEMNVSTLELGDSALYLCASSLGTLVSTDTQYFGPGTRLTVL.

J is TRBJ2-7 and V is TRBV20-1; the D gene could be TRBD1 or TRBD2 (5 bases each). V lost 6 bases to trimming and J lost 0 bases, with 18 bases between them. CDR1 and CDR2 (germline): DFQATT, SNEGSKA (reference sequence). The CDR3 is 15 residues long. The CDR3 is CSAERGVQSSYEQYF. DNA of the CDR3: TGCAGTGCCGAAAGGGGAGTGCAGAGCTCCTACGAGCAGTACTTC.

This chain connects TRBV18 to TRBJ2-4, with 9 positions matching TRBD1. The J call could be wrong; TRBJ2-7 is a better fit for the DNA end. The CDR3 is made up of 14 amino acids. Germline lookup yields CDR1 KGHSH and CDR2 LQKENI. In DNA, the CDR3 is TGTGCCAGCTCACCCGGGGGACAGGGCTACGAGCAGTACTTC. Protein: CASSPGGQGYEQYF.